This T cell receptor (beta chain) stems from a study of OX40 agonist ivuxolimab in advanced cancers. Study-wide results and limits: Average numbers of expanded clones were greater in CD8+ T cells than in CD4+.

Prior autoimmune disease or systemic immunosuppression barred patients. On this clone itself: What it binds is unknown.

The data were produced by immunoSEQ multiplex PCR, yet TCRdb's version contains in-frame clones alone and is incomplete. The sample carries about 52,000 clones, around 93% recorded once. The V end lost 2 bases, the J end lost 7 bases, and 24 bases lay between the germline ends. This CDR3 has 17 residues. The germline CDR1 and CDR2 sequences are SQVTM and ANQGSEA. The chain joins TRBV29-1 to TRBJ2-1; D remains ambiguous. This sequence was found in an adult with an advanced solid tumor such as melanoma, head and neck, liver or kidney cancer. The source was CD4+ or CD8+ T cells sorted from blood, collected in a trial of the OX40 agonist ivuxolimab. The CDR3 protein is CSVENPAPVTFLNEQFF. The CDR3 DNA sequence: TGCAGCGTTGAAAACCCCGCCCCAGTTACCTTTTTGAATGAGCAGTTCTTC.